The rows below give T cell receptor beta chains drawn from one sample of a study of T cell repertoires in cytomegalovirus infection. Their antigens are not known. TCRdb re-analysed the reads in MiXCR, keeping a single row per CDR3 protein. Of about 830,000 distinct CDR3 sequences in the sample, around a third were seen once. The specimen was cultured CD8+ T cells from PBMCs, collected from culture after CMV antigen stimulation. All receptors come from a human donor in good health (CMV status not recorded). Some clones in this sample may be carry-over from other donors' samples. CDR3s include the opening cysteine and the closing phenylalanine or tryptophan. Each record gives: J gene, V gene, clone size, D gene, CDR3 DNA, CDR3 protein. The D gene is left open where the match is weak. A clone size is listed for some rows: how often the clone was seen (once, few, many), or a class if it is expanded.

>TRBJ2-7|TRBV19|few|.
TGTGCCAGTAGTAAGGGGCAGGGGATCAACGAGCAGTACTTC
CASSKGQGINEQYF
>TRBJ1-2|TRBV19|few|.
TGTGCCAGTAGTATAGAAGAGCGGAGGCCCAACTATGGCTACACCTTC
CASSIEERRPNYGYTF
>TRBJ1-2|TRBV4-1|.|.
TGTGCCAGCAGCCAAGCCGCCAGGAGACTTGAGTCGTTAAACTATGGCTACACCTTC
CASSQAARRLESLNYGYTF
>TRBJ2-1|TRBV12-3/TRBV12-4|.|TRBD1
TGTGCCGTCTCTCAGGGGGCAGGGTCTTACAATGAGCAGTTCTTC
CAVSQGAGSYNEQFF
>TRBJ1-5|TRBV7-2|.|.
TGTACCAGCAGCATGGGGGATAGCAATCAGCCCCAGCATTTT
CTSSMGDSNQPQHF
>TRBJ2-5|TRBV28|.|TRBD1
TGTGCCAGCAGTCCAGGGGACAGGGTAGGAGGGGAGACCCAGTACTTC
CASSPGDRVGGETQYF
>TRBJ2-7|TRBV7-8|many|TRBD2
TGTGCCAGCAGCTTTCGGACTAGCGGCTTAAACTACGAGCAGTACTTC
CASSFRTSGLNYEQYF
>TRBJ2-2|TRBV28|many|TRBD1
TGTGCCAGCAGCGGGACAGGAGGGAACACCGGGGAGCTGTTTTTT
CASSGTGGNTGELFF
>TRBJ2-1|TRBV7-9|.|.
TGTGCCAGCGAGCGGTTTCAGGACAATGAGCAGTTCTTC
CASERFQDNEQFF
>TRBJ2-3|TRBV24-1|.|TRBD2
TGTGTCACCAGTGAACTAGCGGGGACCACAGATACGCAGTATTTT
CVTSELAGTTDTQYF
>TRBJ2-1|TRBV7-3|.|.
TGTGCCAGCAGCTCGCCTGGGGGGGCGAATGAGCAGTTCTTC
CASSSPGGANEQFF
>TRBJ2-7|TRBV12-3/TRBV12-4|many|.
TGTGCCAGCAGTTTTACAGGCTACGAGCAGTACTTC
CASSFTGYEQYF
>TRBJ2-1|TRBV7-6|.|.
TGTGCCAGCAGCCCCGTTTTTGAGCAGTTCTTC
CASSPVFEQFF
>TRBJ2-5|TRBV7-8|many|.
TGTGCCAGCACCCTCCTTCGGGCGGGGCCTGGAGGGACCCAGTACTTC
CASTLLRAGPGGTQYF
>TRBJ1-2|TRBV6-1|few|.
TGTGCCAGCAGTGAATGGAGGGCTCCTAACTATGGCTACACCTTC
CASSEWRAPNYGYTF
>TRBJ1-1|TRBV29-1|.|.
TGCAGAGGGGAGGGGAACACTGAAGCTTTCTTT
CRGEGNTEAFF
>TRBJ2-7|TRBV7-9|.|TRBD2
TGTGCCAGCAGCTCATCGGGAGGCGGGCAGTACTTC
CASSSSGGGQYF
>TRBJ2-1|TRBV7-9|few|TRBD2
TGTGCCAGCACCCTGGGGGGGTATGAGCAGTTCTTC
CASTLGGYEQFF
>TRBJ1-3|TRBV4-2|.|.
TGTGCCAGCAGCCAAGAGATGAATCCGGTCGACTCTGGAAACACCATATATTTT
CASSQEMNPVDSGNTIYF
>TRBJ2-5|TRBV12-3/TRBV12-4|many|.
TGTGCCAGCAGCGCCCTTATTGAGACCCAGTACTTC
CASSALIETQYF
>TRBJ2-2|TRBV9|few|.
TGTGCCAGCAGCGTAGTAGGAGCGAGCACCGGGGAGCTGTTTTTT
CASSVVGASTGELFF
>TRBJ1-1|TRBV20-1|few|TRBD1
TGCAGTGCTAGGCGGGGACAGGGGAACACTGAAGCTTTCTTT
CSARRGQGNTEAFF
>TRBJ1-2|TRBV4-1|few|.
TGCGCCAGCAGCCAAACAGGACAGTTCTATGGCTACACCTTC
CASSQTGQFYGYTF
>TRBJ1-1|TRBV7-9|many|.
TGTGCCAGCAGCCCCTGGACAGCGAACACTGAAGCTTTCTTT
CASSPWTANTEAFF